This T cell receptor beta chain is drawn from a study of patients and donors after allogeneic stem cell transplantation. Ten or more counts support this clonotype. One entry per CDR3 protein results from TCRdb running MiXCR on the RT-PCR reads. Of roughly 250,000 distinct CDR3 sequences listed, 13% to 15% are singletons. Between the trimmed V and J ends, which lost 5 bases and 4 bases, there was a span of 18 bases. The CDR3 runs to 15 residues. Looked up from germline, CDR1 is MNHNS and CDR2 is SASEGT. What was sequenced was blood, either unsorted or a sorted T cell fraction (not recorded which). The sequence was obtained from a human donor who was either an allogeneic HSCT recipient or a stem cell or donor lymphocyte infusion donor (not recorded which). It is not recorded whose cells these are; they may come from a transplant donor. The J gene is TRBJ2-7, the V gene TRBV6-1; no definite D call. The CDR3 DNA follows: TGTGCCAGCAGTCCCCGGCCAGAGATACTTTACGAGCAGTACTTC. This sequence encodes CASSPRPEILYEQYF.